A selection of T cell receptor beta chains follows, all from one sample in a study of shared clonotypes between healthy human individuals. The protocol was immunoSEQ multiplex PCR, while the TCRdb copy is restricted to in-frame clones and leaves out a portion. The sample records roughly 2,500,000 clones, 90% to 95% being singletons. Sequenced material: naive CD4+ T cells from PBMCs. The receptors were gathered from a man in his late teens or twenties in good health. Some clones in this sample may be carry-over from other donors' samples. CDR3s include the opening cysteine and the closing phenylalanine or tryptophan. The D gene is left open where the match is weak. Size is stated for part of the rows, as once, few or many counts, or as a class when the clone is expanded.

v_call	d_call	j_call	clone_size	cdr3_nt	cdr3_aa
TRBV28	.	TRBJ2-2	.	TGTGCCAGCAGTTTCCCGCAGGGTTCCGGGGAGCTGTTTTTT	CASSFPQGSGELFF
TRBV9	.	TRBJ2-3	.	TGTGCCAGCAGCGCCCGAGAAGGAGGCACAGATACGCAGTATTTT	CASSAREGGTDTQYF
TRBV7-9	TRBD1	TRBJ2-7	.	TGTGCCAGCAGCTCCGGGACAGGCTCCTACGAGCAGTACTTC	CASSSGTGSYEQYF
TRBV2	.	TRBJ1-4	.	TGTGCCAGCAGTGGTCTAGGAGAAAAACTGTTTTTT	CASSGLGEKLFF
TRBV7-3	TRBD1	TRBJ1-2	once	TGTGCCAGCAGCTTAAGGTTATCCAGGGGGTTTCACTATGGCTACACCTTC	CASSLRLSRGFHYGYTF
TRBV6-5	.	TRBJ2-7	.	TGTGCCAGCAGTTACAATTTCGGTGCCTACGAGCAGTACTTC	CASSYNFGAYEQYF
TRBV28	.	TRBJ1-5	.	TGTGCCAGCAAAGGCAGGGCGGGGGGAAGCAATCAGCCCCAGCATTTT	CASKGRAGGSNQPQHF
TRBV28	.	TRBJ1-4	few	TGTGCCAGCAGTTCCGGGGGGTATGATAATGAAAAACTGTTTTTT	CASSSGGYDNEKLFF
TRBV7-3	.	TRBJ2-5	.	TGTGCCAGAGACCCTCCAGGGTGGAAGTCTGAGACCCAGTACTTC	CARDPPGWKSETQYF
TRBV6-1	TRBD1	TRBJ2-2	once	TGTGCCAGCAGCATGATGGGACAGACCACCGGGGAGCTGTTTTTT	CASSMMGQTTGELFF
TRBV4-1	TRBD2	TRBJ2-5	.	TGCGCCAGCAGCCCGAGCCCGGGAGGGCCGGGGGAGACCCAGTACTTC	CASSPSPGGPGETQYF
TRBV5-1	TRBD1	TRBJ2-3	.	TGCGCCAGCAGCTTGGCGGGACAGGGGAGCACAGATACGCAGTATTTT	CASSLAGQGSTDTQYF
TRBV4-3	.	TRBJ1-5	.	TGCGCCAGCAGCCAAGTTGCAGATCAGCCCCAGCATTTT	CASSQVADQPQHF
TRBV7-2	.	TRBJ1-2	.	TGTGCCAGCAGCTTATCTAGGACACTGGCCTCTAACTATGGCTACACCTTC	CASSLSRTLASNYGYTF
TRBV25-1	.	TRBJ2-2	.	TGTGCCAGCACGTCACGCTCCGACCCCGGAACCGGGGAGCTGTTTTTT	CASTSRSDPGTGELFF
TRBV5-4	TRBD1	TRBJ2-2	.	TGTGCCAGCAGCCCAGGGGGCGGGAACACCGGGGAGCTGTTTTTT	CASSPGGGNTGELFF
TRBV20-1	.	TRBJ2-7	.	TGCAGTGGGTATACGGGCTACGAGCAGTACTTC	CSGYTGYEQYF
TRBV11-3	TRBD2	TRBJ2-1	.	TGTGCCAGCAGCCGGACTAGCGGGGGGGGTGAGCAGTTCTTC	CASSRTSGGGEQFF
TRBV7-9	.	TRBJ1-3	once	TGTGCCAGCAGCTTAGGGGGGGACCCCTCAAGGTCTGGAAACACCATATATTTT	CASSLGGDPSRSGNTIYF
TRBV5-4	.	TRBJ1-1	.	TGTGCCAGCAGCCGAGCAGAGACGGGGTCCTTGAACACTGAAGCTTTCTTT	CASSRAETGSLNTEAFF
TRBV27	TRBD2	TRBJ2-2	.	TGTGCCAGCAGTTTTGGGCTAGCGGGGACCGGGGAGCTGTTTTTT	CASSFGLAGTGELFF
TRBV27	TRBD2	TRBJ2-3	.	TGTGCCAGCAGTTTAACGGGGACTAGCGGCACAGATACGCAGTATTTT	CASSLTGTSGTDTQYF
TRBV19	.	TRBJ1-1	.	TGTGCCAGTAGTCCGCGGGGGCCCGCTGAAGCTTTCTTT	CASSPRGPAEAFF
TRBV19	.	TRBJ2-2	.	TGTGCCAGTAGTATAATTGAGGGGACCGGGGAGCTGTTTTTT	CASSIIEGTGELFF
TRBV29-1	.	TRBJ2-5	.	TGCAGCGTTGTCAGGTTCCAGGAGACCCAGTACTTC	CSVVRFQETQYF
TRBV7-8	.	TRBJ2-1	.	TGTGCCAGCAGCTTATCGGGACCGTACAATGAGCAGTTCTTC	CASSLSGPYNEQFF
TRBV7-2	.	TRBJ2-3	.	TGTGCCAGCAGCTTAGCGGCGGCTAGCGGCACAGATACGCAGTATTTT	CASSLAAASGTDTQYF
TRBV29-1	TRBD1	TRBJ2-5	.	TGCAGCGCACAGGGGGCTCAAGAGACCCAGTACTTC	CSAQGAQETQYF
TRBV10-3	TRBD1	TRBJ1-5	.	TGTGCCATCAGTCCGGCCAGGGGGGTCACTAAGGCCCAGCATTTT	CAISPARGVTKAQHF
TRBV5-1	.	TRBJ1-1	.	TGCGCCAGCAGCGAGACCGGACCGTGGAACACTGAAGCTTTCTTT	CASSETGPWNTEAFF
TRBV27	.	TRBJ2-1	.	TGTGCCAGCAGTCCGCTTACCCGGACTGGGGCTTTGATCTTC	CASSPLTRTGALIF
TRBV29-1	TRBD2	TRBJ2-1	.	TGCAGCGTTTCCAGGGACCGACGCGGACTAGCGGGAGGTGAGCAGTTCTTC	CSVSRDRRGLAGGEQFF
TRBV7-8	.	TRBJ2-6	.	TGTGCCAGCAGCTTAGCAGGGTACTCTGGGGCCAACGTCCTGACTTTC	CASSLAGYSGANVLTF
TRBV27	TRBD2	TRBJ2-7	.	TGTGCCAGCAGGGCTGCTAGCGGGCAATCCTACGAGCAGTACTTC	CASRAASGQSYEQYF
TRBV19	.	TRBJ2-3	.	TGTGCCAGTAGTGACCGACAGACAGATACGCAGTATTTT	CASSDRQTDTQYF